The present T cell receptor (beta chain) was sequenced within a study of glioma-infiltrating T cells after dendritic cell vaccination. Time point specified: after dendritic cell vaccination, including at tumor progression/relapse. Only patients with spare fresh-frozen tumor and over two years of follow-up were included. The table came from immunoSEQ multiplex PCR; TCRdb's copy has only in-frame clones and leaves some out. The data show approximately 85,000 clones, about 85% seen once. The V segment lost 3 bases and the J segment 6 bases; nucleotides outside the gene matches: 4. The CDR3 length is 14 residues. Germline loops: CDR1 MNHEY, CDR2 SVGAGI.

The source was blood, collected after dendritic cell vaccination. J is TRBJ2-7 and V is TRBV6-5, with 11 bases that match TRBD1. This receptor was obtained from a human donor with glioblastoma. The CDR3 sequence: CASSYMGQGGEQYF. The CDR3 region has the DNA TGTGCCAGCAGTTATATGGGACAGGGGGGCGAGCAGTACTTC.